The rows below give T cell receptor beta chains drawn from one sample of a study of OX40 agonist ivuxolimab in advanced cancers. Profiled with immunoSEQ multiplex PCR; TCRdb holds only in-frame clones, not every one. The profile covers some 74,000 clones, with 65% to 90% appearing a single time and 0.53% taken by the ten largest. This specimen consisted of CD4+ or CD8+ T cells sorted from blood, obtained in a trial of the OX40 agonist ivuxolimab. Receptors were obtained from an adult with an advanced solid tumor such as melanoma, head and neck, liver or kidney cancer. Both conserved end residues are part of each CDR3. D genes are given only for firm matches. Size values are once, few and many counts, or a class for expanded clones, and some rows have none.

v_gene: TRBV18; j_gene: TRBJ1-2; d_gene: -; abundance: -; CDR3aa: CASSLRAGDYGYTF; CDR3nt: TGTGCCAGCTCACTGCGGGCTGGTGACTATGGCTACACCTTC
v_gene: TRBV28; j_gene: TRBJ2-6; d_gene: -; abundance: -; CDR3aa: CASRQVSGANVLTF; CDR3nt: TGTGCCAGTAGACAGGTTTCAGGGGCCAACGTCCTGACTTTC
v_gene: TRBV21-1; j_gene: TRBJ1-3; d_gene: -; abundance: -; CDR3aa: CASSLWTGFVSNPRNTIYF; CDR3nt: TGTGCCAGCAGCCTATGGACAGGATTTGTTTCCAACCCCCGAAACACCATATATTTT
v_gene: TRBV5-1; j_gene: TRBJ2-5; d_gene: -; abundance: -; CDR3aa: CASSLAGGETQYF; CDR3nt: TGCGCCAGCAGCCTAGCCGGAGGGGAGACCCAGTACTTC
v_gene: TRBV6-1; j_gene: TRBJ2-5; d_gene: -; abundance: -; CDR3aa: CASVHGETQYF; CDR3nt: TGTGCCAGCGTACATGGGGAGACCCAGTACTTC
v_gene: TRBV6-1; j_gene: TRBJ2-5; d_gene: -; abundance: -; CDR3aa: CASRRRPQETQYF; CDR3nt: TGTGCCAGCAGAAGACGGCCCCAAGAGACCCAGTACTTC
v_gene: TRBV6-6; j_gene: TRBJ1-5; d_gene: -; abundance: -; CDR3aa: CASSYSRGSNQPQHF; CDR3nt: TGTGCCAGCAGTTACTCAAGGGGTAGCAATCAGCCCCAGCATTTT
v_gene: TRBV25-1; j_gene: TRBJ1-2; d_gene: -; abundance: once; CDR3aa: CASSWRETYDGYTF; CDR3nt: TGTGCCAGCAGTTGGCGGGAAACGTACGATGGCTACACCTTC
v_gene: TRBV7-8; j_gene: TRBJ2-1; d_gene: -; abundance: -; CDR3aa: CASSFALENEQFF; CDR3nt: TGTGCCAGCAGCTTCGCACTAGAAAATGAGCAGTTCTTC
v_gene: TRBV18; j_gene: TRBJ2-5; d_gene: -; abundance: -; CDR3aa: CASSPPNQETQYF; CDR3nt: TGTGCCAGCTCACCCCCCAACCAAGAGACCCAGTACTTC
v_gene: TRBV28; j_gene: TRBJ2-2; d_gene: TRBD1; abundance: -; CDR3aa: CASSRQGGTGELFF; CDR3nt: TGTGCCAGCAGCCGACAGGGGGGCACCGGGGAGCTGTTTTTT
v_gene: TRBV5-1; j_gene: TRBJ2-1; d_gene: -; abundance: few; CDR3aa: CASSLLGQTNEQFF; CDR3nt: TGCGCCAGCAGCTTGCTCGGACAGACGAATGAGCAGTTCTTC
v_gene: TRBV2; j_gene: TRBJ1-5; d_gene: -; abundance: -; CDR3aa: CASSEGGAPQRQPQHF; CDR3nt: TGTGCCAGCTCAGAGGGGGGGGCACCCCAGAGGCAGCCCCAGCATTTT
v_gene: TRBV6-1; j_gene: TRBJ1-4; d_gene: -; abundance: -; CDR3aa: CATVTGKGEKLFF; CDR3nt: TGTGCCACGGTTACAGGGAAGGGTGAAAAACTGTTTTTT
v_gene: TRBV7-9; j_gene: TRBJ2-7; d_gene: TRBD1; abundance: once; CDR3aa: CASSLRTGSYEQYF; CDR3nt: TGTGCCAGCAGTTTACGGACAGGAAGCTACGAGCAGTACTTC
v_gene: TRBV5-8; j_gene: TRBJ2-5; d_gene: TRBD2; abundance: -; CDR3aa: CASSLAWLAGGAETQYF; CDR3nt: TGTGCCAGCAGCTTGGCCTGGCTAGCGGGGGGCGCAGAGACCCAGTACTTC
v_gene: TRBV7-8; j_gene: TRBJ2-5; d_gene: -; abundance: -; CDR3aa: CASSLRAGVQETQYF; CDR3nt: TGTGCCAGCAGCTTACGGGCAGGAGTTCAAGAGACCCAGTACTTC
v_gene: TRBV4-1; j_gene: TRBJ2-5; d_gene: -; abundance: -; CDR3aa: CASSQVARRETQYF; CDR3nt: TGCGCCAGCAGCCAAGTTGCGAGGCGAGAGACCCAGTACTTC
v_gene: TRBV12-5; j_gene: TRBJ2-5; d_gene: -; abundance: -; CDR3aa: CASGLEVMGGRETQYF; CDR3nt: TGTGCTAGTGGTTTGGAGGTTATGGGGGGACGTGAGACCCAGTACTTC
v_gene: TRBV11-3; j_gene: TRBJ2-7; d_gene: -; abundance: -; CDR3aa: CASTLFRGYEQYF; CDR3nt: TGTGCCAGCACCCTTTTCAGAGGCTACGAGCAGTACTTC
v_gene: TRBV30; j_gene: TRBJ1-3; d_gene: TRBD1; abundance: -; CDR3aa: CAWTGTASLSRNTIYF; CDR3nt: TGTGCCTGGACCGGGACAGCATCTCTCTCGAGAAACACCATATATTTT
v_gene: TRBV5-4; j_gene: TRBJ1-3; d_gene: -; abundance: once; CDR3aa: CASSRSGGSGNTIYF; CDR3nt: TGTGCCAGCAGCCGCTCTGGAGGAAGTGGAAACACCATATATTTT
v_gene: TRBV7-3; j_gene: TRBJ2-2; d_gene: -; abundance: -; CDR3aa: CASSLFERGSTGELFF; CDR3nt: TGTGCCAGCAGCTTATTTGAAAGGGGGAGCACCGGGGAGCTGTTTTTT
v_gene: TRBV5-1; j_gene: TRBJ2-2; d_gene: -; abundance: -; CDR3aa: CASSLGITPGTGELFF; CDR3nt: TGCGCCAGCAGCTTGGGGATCACGCCAGGGACCGGGGAGCTGTTTTTT
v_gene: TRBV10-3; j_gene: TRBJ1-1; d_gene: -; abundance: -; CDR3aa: CAISESDNTEAFF; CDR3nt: TGTGCCATCAGTGAGTCGGATAACACTGAAGCTTTCTTT